This record covers a single T cell receptor (beta chain). Its antigen remains unidentified. This CDR3 has 15 residues. Per germline, CDR1 LNHDA and CDR2 SQIVND (reference sequence). The V end lost 7 bases, the J end lost 1 base, and 16 bases lay between the germline ends. The sample belongs to a study of cytomegalovirus exposure and HLA in healthy donors. Study-level points and caveats: Common viral pathogens were later found to be apparently linked to several of the most significant clusters. DRB1 had the most TCR associations and HLA-C the fewest, a later analysis found, with rates varying by HLA locus. Presence/absence results assume similar sequencing depth per donor, which may not hold.

13 Jbeta primers and 60 Vbeta primers were used for the PCR. The table came from immunoSEQ multiplex PCR; TCRdb's copy has only in-frame clones and leaves some out. The table has a few hundred thousand clones, 70% to 80% seen once; the top ten hold 2.5% to 3.5%. The source of this sequence is a woman aged 55-70 years in good health and CMV-seropositive. This rearrangement joins TRBV19 to TRBJ1-2, with D perhaps TRBD1 (6 bases). Sequenced input: PBMCs. The CDR3 here is CASTVRGGGNYGYTF. In DNA form, the CDR3 reads TGTGCCAGTACTGTCAGGGGAGGGGGTAACTATGGCTACACCTTC. Full variable domain (missing parts from reference TRBV19 and TRBJ1-2): DGGITQSPKYLFRKEGQNVTLSCEQNLNHDAMYWYRQDPGQGLRLIYYSQIVNDFQKGDIAEGYSVSREKKESFPLTVTSAQKNPTAFYLCASTVRGGGNYGYTFGSGTRLTVV.